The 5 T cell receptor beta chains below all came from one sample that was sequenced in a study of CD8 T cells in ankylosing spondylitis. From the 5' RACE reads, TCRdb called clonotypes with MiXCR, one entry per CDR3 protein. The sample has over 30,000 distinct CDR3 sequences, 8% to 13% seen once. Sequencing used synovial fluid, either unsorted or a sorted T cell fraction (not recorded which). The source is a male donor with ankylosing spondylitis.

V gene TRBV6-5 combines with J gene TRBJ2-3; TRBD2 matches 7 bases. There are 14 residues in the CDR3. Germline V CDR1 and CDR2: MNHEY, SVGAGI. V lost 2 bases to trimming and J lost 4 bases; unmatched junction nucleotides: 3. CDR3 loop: CASSYGRASDTQYF. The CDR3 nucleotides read TGTGCCAGCAGTTACGGGAGGGCCTCAGATACGCAGTATTTT.

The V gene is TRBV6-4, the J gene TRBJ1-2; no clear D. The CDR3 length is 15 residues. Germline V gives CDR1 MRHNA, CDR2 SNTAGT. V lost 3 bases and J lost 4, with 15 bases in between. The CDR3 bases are TGTGCCAGCAGTGAAAAGTCGGACGGAGGCTATGGCTACACCTTC. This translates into CASSEKSDGGYGYTF.

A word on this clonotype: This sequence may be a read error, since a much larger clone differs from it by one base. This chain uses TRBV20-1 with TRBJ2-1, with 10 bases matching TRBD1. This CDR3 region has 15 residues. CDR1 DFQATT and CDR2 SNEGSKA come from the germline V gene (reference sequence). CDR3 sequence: CCARVPDRGWDEQFF. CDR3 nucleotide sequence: TGCTGTGCTAGAGTCCCGGACAGGGGGTGGGATGAGCAGTTCTTC.

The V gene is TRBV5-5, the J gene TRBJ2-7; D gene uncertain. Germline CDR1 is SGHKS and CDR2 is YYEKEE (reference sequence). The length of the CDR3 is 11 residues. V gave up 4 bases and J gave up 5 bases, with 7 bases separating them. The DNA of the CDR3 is TGTGCCAGCAGCCAGGTGGACGAGCAGTACTTC. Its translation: CASSQVDEQYF.

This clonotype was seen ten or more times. Written as DNA, the CDR3 is TGTGCCAGCACCTCAATACTAGCGGGGGCCTACGAGCAGTACTTC. This encodes CASTSILAGAYEQYF. The genes are TRBV28 and TRBJ2-7, with 11 bases fitting TRBD2. The germline gives CDR1 MDHEN, CDR2 SYDVKM. V was clipped by 7 bases and J by 2 bases; unmatched bases: 7. The CDR3 has 15 amino acids.